Presented here are 17 T cell receptor beta chains from one specimen sequenced in a study of shared clonotypes between healthy human individuals. Naive CD8 cells lacked CD45RO, underwent positive selection for CCR7 and left out terminally differentiated effector memory CD45RA+ cells. This table comes from immunoSEQ multiplex PCR, and its TCRdb copy is limited to in-frame clones, with some not included. The sample records some 800,000 clones, 92% being singletons. The sequencing sample was made of naive CD8+ T cells sorted from blood. Receptor source: a man aged 25-45 years in good health.

This chain uses TRBV5-6 with TRBJ2-7, with a possible D match to TRBD2 (5 bases). V lost 3 bases to trimming and J lost 2 bases, with 12 bases between them. CDR3 length: 14 residues. Germline values: CDR1 SGHDT, CDR2 YYEEEE. The CDR3 DNA reads TGTGCCAGCAGCTCGGACTTACACCCCTACGAGCAGTACTTC. It codes for CASSSDLHPYEQYF. Supplemented by reference TRBV5-6 and TRBJ2-7, the full variable domain reads DAGVTQSPTHLIKTRGQQVTLRCSPKSGHDTVSWYQQALGQGPQFIFQYYEEEERQRGNFPDRFSGHQFPNYSSELNVNALLLGDSALYLCASSSDLHPYEQYFGPGTRLTVT.

This sequence joins TRBV29-1 and TRBJ2-1, with 9 positions matching TRBD2. The CDR3 spans 16 residues. V trimming: 4 bases; J trimming: 0 bases; junction bases outside the gene matches: 7. The germline V gene has CDR1 SQVTM and CDR2 ANQGSEA. The CDR3: CSVVALAGSSYNEQFF. DNA of the CDR3: TGCAGCGTTGTAGCCCTAGCGGGGAGCTCCTACAATGAGCAGTTCTTC.

This rearrangement joins TRBV5-4 to TRBJ2-7, with unresolved D. Trimming pared 5 bases from V and 1 base from J, leaving 10 bases between. CDR3 length: 13 residues. Germline CDR1 and CDR2: SGHNT and YYREEE (reference sequence). CDR3 residues: CASRAEGSYEQYF. In DNA form, the CDR3 reads TGTGCCAGCAGGGCCGAAGGTTCCTACGAGCAGTACTTC.

This clone was seen just once. This chain uses TRBV5-6 with TRBJ2-7; no firm D call. CDR1 is SGHDT, CDR2 YYEEEE, per germline. The CDR3 runs to 13 residues. V was clipped by 3 bases and J by 6 bases, with 13 bases between them. This CDR3 is CASSSFNPAEQYF. The CDR3 nucleotides are TGTGCCAGCAGCTCCTTCAATCCCGCCGAGCAGTACTTC.

The chain uses TRBV7-8 and TRBJ2-1, with 7 bases matching TRBD1. Germline CDR1 SGHVS, CDR2 FQNEAQ. Trimming removed 1 base from V and 7 bases from J; junction bases left unmatched: 4. The CDR3 is 14 amino acids. Here the CDR3 reads CASSLGTGLNEQFF. The CDR3 coding sequence is TGTGCCAGCAGCTTAGGGACAGGACTGAATGAGCAGTTCTTC.

The chain joins TRBV27 to TRBJ1-5; D might be TRBD1 (6 bases). CDR1 and CDR2 from the germline V gene are MNHEY and SMNVEV (reference sequence). V shed 4 bases and J shed 4 bases, with 11 bases lying between them. The CDR3 covers 14 residues. In nucleotides, the CDR3 is TGTGCCAGCAGTTGGGGGGCGGTTAATCAGCCCCAGCATTTT. The encoded protein is CASSWGAVNQPQHF.

This chain links TRBV11-2 with TRBJ2-1, with unresolved D. CDR3 size: 15 residues. Germline-derived CDR1 and CDR2 are SGHAT and FQNNGV. Trimming removed 6 bases at V and 0 bases at J, with 12 bases between. The CDR3: CASRALSDSYNEQFF. The CDR3 DNA is TGTGCCAGCAGGGCCCTCTCGGACTCCTACAATGAGCAGTTCTTC. The variable domain in full, with the rest retrieved from reference TRBV11-2 and TRBJ2-1, is EAGVAQSPRYKIIEKRQSVAFWCNPISGHATLYWYQQILGQGPKLLIQFQNNGVVDDSQLPKDRFSAERLKGVDSTLKIQPAKLEDSAVYLCASRALSDSYNEQFFGPGTRLTVL.

The chain uses TRBV4-1 and TRBJ2-7; D possibly corresponds to TRBD2 (6 bases). Deletions cut 2 bases from V and 4 bases from J, with 15 bases between. This CDR3 has 15 residues. Germline V gene data show CDR1 as MGHRA and CDR2 as YSYEKL. CDR3 residues: CASSQTTSRTYEQYF. CDR3 nucleotide sequence: TGCGCCAGCAGCCAAACGACTAGTAGGACATACGAGCAGTACTTC.

The gene calls are TRBV14 and TRBJ1-2; 7 bases agree with TRBD1. Germline V CDR1 and CDR2: SGHDN, FVKESK. With 1 base clipped from V and 8 bases from J, the junction kept 13 bases outside the gene matches. There are 16 residues in the CDR3. The CDR3 DNA reads as TGTGCCAGCAGCCAAGGAGGCACCGGGACAGCGAGGGGCTACACCTTC. Amino acids: CASSQGGTGTARGYTF.

This chain uses TRBV9 with TRBJ2-1; D unclear. Trimming shortened V by 2 bases and J by 8 bases, and 11 bases separated the two germline ends. CDR3 size: 13 residues. CDR1 and CDR2 (germline): SGDLS, YYNGEE. CDR3 region: CASSVSGLDEQFF. The CDR3 DNA sequence: TGTGCCAGCAGCGTCTCCGGGTTGGATGAGCAGTTCTTC.

The chain links TRBV5-4 to TRBJ2-7; D is perhaps TRBD1 or TRBD2 (6 bases each). CDR3 size: 14 residues. Germline-derived CDR1 and CDR2 are SGHNT and YYREEE (reference sequence). V gave up 0 bases and J gave up 5 bases, with 12 bases separating them. CDR3 sequence: CASSLATGRNEQYF. For the CDR3, the DNA is TGTGCCAGCAGCTTGGCTACAGGGAGGAACGAGCAGTACTTC.

This clone has just one count. The gene calls are TRBV6-5 and TRBJ2-3, with 10 bases matching TRBD2. CDR1 and CDR2 (germline): MNHEY, SVGAGI. The CDR3 runs 16 residues. Germline trimming cut 4 bases from V and 1 base from J; bases unmatched to any gene: 5. This CDR3 reads CASSSRTSGGTDTQYF. The CDR3 DNA reads as TGTGCCAGCAGTTCCAGGACTAGCGGAGGCACAGATACGCAGTATTTT.

V usage is TRBV13 and J usage is TRBJ1-3, with 7 bases aligning to TRBD1. V trimming: 0 bases; J trimming: 7 bases; junction bases outside the gene matches: 6. In germline, CDR1 is PRHDT, CDR2 FYEKMQ (reference sequence). There are 15 residues in the CDR3. The CDR3 region has the DNA TGTGCCAGCAGCTTAGGTTACAGGGGCGAGAACACCATATATTTT. It encodes CASSLGYRGENTIYF.

CDR3: CASSQEGDSRGYGYTF. In DNA form, the CDR3 reads TGCGCCAGCAGCCAAGAGGGGGACAGTCGGGGCTATGGCTACACCTTC. This chain connects TRBV4-3 to TRBJ1-2; TRBD1 matches at 7 bases. Germline assignment: CDR1 LGHNA and CDR2 YSLEER. With V trimmed by 0 bases and J by 4 bases, 8 bases remained unmatched. This CDR3 region has 16 residues.

Details on this clone: The sample contains more than one DNA sequence encoding this CDR3. The V call is TRBV11-2, the J call TRBJ2-1, with a possible D match to TRBD2 (5 bases). Germline loops: CDR1 SGHAT, CDR2 FQNNGV. The V end lost 5 bases, the J end lost 8 bases, and 7 bases lay between the germline ends. CDR3 length: 11 amino acids. As DNA, the CDR3 is TGTGCCAGCAGCCTGGACTATGAGCAGTTCTTC. Translation gives CASSLDYEQFF.

V usage is TRBV6-1 and J usage is TRBJ2-7; 10 nucleotides agree with TRBD1. The V gene's germline CDR1 is MNHNS and CDR2 SASEGT. After removal of 6 bases from V and 6 bases from J, the junction contained 11 bases not matched to a gene. The CDR3 runs to 15 residues. Here the CDR3 DNA reads TGTGCCAGCAGGGAGAGGACAGGGGGGTTTGTCGAGCAGTACTTC. Translated, it gives CASRERTGGFVEQYF.

V and J are TRBV10-3 and TRBJ2-3; D is uncertain. This CDR3 has 14 residues. The germline CDR1 and CDR2 sequences are ENHRY and SYGVKD. V was trimmed by 2 bases and J by 4 bases, leaving 10 bases between them. DNA of the CDR3: TGTGCCATCAGTGAGGATAGGAAGGCAGATACGCAGTATTTT. Its protein is CAISEDRKADTQYF.